Shown below are 2 T cell receptor beta chains from a single sample sequenced in a study of cytomegalovirus exposure and HLA in healthy donors. Assay used: immunoSEQ multiplex PCR; TCRdb lists only in-frame clones, some missing. The data show a few hundred thousand clones, about 90% seen once. Sequenced: PBMCs. All receptors derive from a man aged 18 to 30 in good health and CMV-seropositive.

The chain links TRBV27 to TRBJ2-5; tentative D call: TRBD2 (6 bases). V was clipped by 0 bases and J by 5 bases, with 10 bases between them. CDR1 is MNHEY, CDR2 SMNVEV, per germline (reference sequence). The CDR3 has 14 residues. The CDR3 nucleotides read TGTGCCAGCAGTTTATCCCGGGAGACGGAGACCCAGTACTTC. Protein sequence: CASSLSRETETQYF.

This clone was seen a single time. This chain connects TRBV19 to TRBJ1-5, with D perhaps TRBD1 (5 bases). The V gene's germline CDR1 is LNHDA and CDR2 SQIVND (reference sequence). Trimming left V 4 bases short and J 2 bases short, with 9 bases between. The CDR3 is 14 residues long. In nucleotides, the CDR3 is TGTGCCAGTAGTAATGGGGGGGGCAATCAGCCCCAGCATTTT. As protein: CASSNGGGNQPQHF.